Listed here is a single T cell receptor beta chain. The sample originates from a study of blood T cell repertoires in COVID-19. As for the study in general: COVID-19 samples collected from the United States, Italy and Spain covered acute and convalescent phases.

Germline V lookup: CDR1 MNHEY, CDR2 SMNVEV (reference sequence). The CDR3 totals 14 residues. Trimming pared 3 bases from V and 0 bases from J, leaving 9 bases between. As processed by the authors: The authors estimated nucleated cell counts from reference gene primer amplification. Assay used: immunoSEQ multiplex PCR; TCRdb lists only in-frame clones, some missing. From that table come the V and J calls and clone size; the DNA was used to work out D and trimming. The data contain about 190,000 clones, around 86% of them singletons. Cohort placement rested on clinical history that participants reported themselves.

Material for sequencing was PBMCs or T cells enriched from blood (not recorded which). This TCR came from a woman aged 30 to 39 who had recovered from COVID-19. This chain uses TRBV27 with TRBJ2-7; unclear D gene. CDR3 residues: CASSFTDSSYEQYF. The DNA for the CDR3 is TGTGCCAGCAGTTTTACAGATTCCTCCTACGAGCAGTACTTC.